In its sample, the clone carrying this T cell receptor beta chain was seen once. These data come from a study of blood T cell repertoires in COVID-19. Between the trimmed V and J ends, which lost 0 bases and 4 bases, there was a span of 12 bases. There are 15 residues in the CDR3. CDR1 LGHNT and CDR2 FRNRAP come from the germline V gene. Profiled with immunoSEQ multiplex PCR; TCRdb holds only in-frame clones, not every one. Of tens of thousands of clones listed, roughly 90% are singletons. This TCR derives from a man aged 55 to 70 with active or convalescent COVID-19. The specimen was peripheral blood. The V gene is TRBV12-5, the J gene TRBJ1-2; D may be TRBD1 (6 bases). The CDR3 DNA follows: TGTGCTAGTGGTTTGGTAGGTCTGGGGGCCTATGGCTACACCTTC. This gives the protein CASGLVGLGAYGYTF.